What follows are 4 T cell receptor beta chains derived from one specimen sequenced in a study of blood T cells in healthy people across ages (dated by TCRdb to between 2014 and 2017). Library generation was performed with 5' RACE. The data were produced on an Illumina HiSeq 2500. A second PCR of roughly 6 to 12 cycles was performed with a sample-barcoded 5' primer and a J-beta primer mix. TCRdb reanalyzed the raw reads on its own, using fastp at Q25 for trimming and MiXCR for clone calling, and kept in-frame beta chains. Identical CDR3 protein sequences are pooled into one entry, listed with their most common genes and DNA. The sample has fewer than 1.5 million distinct CDR3 sequences on record, approximately 38% of them singletons. The ten largest clones represent less than 8% of the sample. The sequencing input was blood. The receptors originated from a woman aged 18-29 years in good health.

This clonotype has more than one count but fewer than ten. Here the CDR3 reads CAISGQGTGYEQYF. The CDR3 nucleotides read TGTGCCATCAGTGGACAGGGGACTGGGTACGAGCAGTACTTC. The chain combines TRBV10-3 with TRBJ2-7; 8 nucleotides line up with TRBD1. The CDR3 sequence is 14 residues long. Germline CDR1 is ENHRY and CDR2 is SYGVKD. V was pared by 4 bases and J by 4 bases, with 6 bases of the junction left unmatched.

This chain connects TRBV4-1 to TRBJ2-3; D perhaps matches TRBD2 (6 bases). Per germline, CDR1 MGHRA and CDR2 YSYEKL. CDR3 length: 15 amino acids. Deletions cut 4 bases from V and 3 bases from J, with 14 bases between. The CDR3 DNA reads TGCGCCAGCAGCCCGGGACTGGGGGTGACAGATACGCAGTATTTT. Translated: CASSPGLGVTDTQYF.

In this sample, this clonotype turned up a few times. CDR3 protein: CASSATEGPAGGYTF. CDR3 nucleotides: TGTGCCAGCAGCGCAACGGAGGGGCCGGCCGGAGGCTACACCTTC. J is TRBJ1-2 and V is TRBV3-1; the D gene is possibly TRBD1 (5 bases). The CDR3 covers 15 residues. The V and J ends lost 5 bases and 8 bases respectively, with 21 bases between them. Looked up from germline, CDR1 is LGHDT and CDR2 is YNNKEL (reference sequence).

There are a few counts of this clonotype. The rearrangement joins TRBV20-1 to TRBJ1-6; 7 bases match TRBD1. Trimming took 0 bases from V and 0 from J; bases not matched to a gene: 14. This CDR3 is built from 20 residues. The germline gives CDR1 DFQATT, CDR2 SNEGSKA (reference sequence). Here the CDR3 DNA reads TGCAGTGCTAGAGACACGCTCAGGGGGGACCGGAGCTCCTATAATTCACCCCTCCACTTT. Its translation: CSARDTLRGDRSSYNSPLHF.